This entry lists 8 T cell receptor beta chains sequenced from one sample in a study of blood T cell repertoires in COVID-19. Some clones are missing from TCRdb's copy, which holds only in-frame ones; the method was immunoSEQ multiplex PCR. This table holds around 43,000 clones, over 80% found once. The sample comprised peripheral blood. Source of these receptors: a woman in her 70s with acute or convalescent COVID-19.

The chain joins TRBV9 to TRBJ2-1; TRBD1 matches 7 bases. The germline CDR1 and CDR2 sequences are SGDLS and YYNGEE. This CDR3 comprises 16 residues. After removal of 3 bases from V and 3 bases from J, the junction contained 9 bases not matched to a gene. CDR3 residues: CASSDPIRGYYNEQFF. As DNA, the CDR3 is TGTGCCAGCAGCGACCCGATCAGGGGGTACTACAATGAGCAGTTCTTC.

The rearrangement links TRBV20-1 to TRBJ1-1; D remains ambiguous. CDR1 is DFQATT, CDR2 SNEGSKA, per germline (reference sequence). CDR3 length: 11 amino acids. Trimming pared 0 bases from V and 9 bases from J, leaving 8 bases between. The CDR3 nucleotides read TGCAGTGCTAGAGATCTGAGGAAAGCTTTCTTT. Translated: CSARDLRKAFF.

The J gene is TRBJ1-5, the V gene TRBV4-2, with no clear D. The germline V and J ends were trimmed by 3 bases and 0 bases, with 9 bases remaining between them. CDR3 size: 15 residues. CDR1 and CDR2 (germline): LGHNA, YNFKEQ. CDR3 sequence: CASSQVQYSNQPQHF. The CDR3 DNA reads TGTGCCAGCAGCCAGGTCCAGTATAGCAATCAGCCCCAGCATTTT.

This chain uses TRBV11-3 with TRBJ2-2, with 8 positions matching TRBD2. Trimming removed 0 bases from V and 5 bases from J; junction bases left unmatched: 8. CDR3 length equals 17 residues. Germline V gene data show CDR1 as SGHNT and CDR2 as YENEEA. The CDR3 loop is CASSLDSLAGQTGELFF. The CDR3 DNA is TGTGCCAGCAGCTTAGATAGCCTAGCGGGCCAGACCGGGGAGCTGTTTTTT.

The chain is built from TRBV19 and TRBJ1-1; 7 bases are shared with TRBD1. Unmatched junction bases numbered 3, after V lost 5 bases and J lost 3 bases. Germline CDR1 LNHDA, CDR2 SQIVND (reference sequence). This CDR3 spans 13 amino acids. Here the CDR3 DNA reads TGTGCCAGTAGTCTGACAGGGTACACTGAAGCTTTCTTT. This gives the protein CASSLTGYTEAFF.

The chain combines TRBV24-1 with TRBJ2-1; 13 nucleotides agree with TRBD2. With V trimmed by 6 bases and J by 0 bases, 1 base remained unmatched. The germline CDR1 and CDR2 sequences are KGHDR and SFDVKD. This CDR3 has 16 residues. The CDR3 sequence: CATSTSGRASYNEQFF. In DNA, the CDR3 is TGTGCCACCAGTACTAGCGGGAGGGCCTCCTACAATGAGCAGTTCTTC.

The genes are TRBV6-5 and TRBJ1-6; no definite D call. Trimming removed 5 bases from V and 10 bases from J, with 15 bases in between. Germline values: CDR1 MNHEY, CDR2 SVGAGI. The CDR3 has 14 residues. The chain's CDR3 is CASSPSRLVSPLHF. In DNA, the CDR3 is TGTGCCAGCAGTCCTTCAAGATTAGTCTCACCCCTCCACTTT.

V is TRBV6-5 and J is TRBJ2-6, with TRBD1 matching 8 bases. The CDR3 has 15 amino acids. CDR1 is MNHEY, CDR2 SVGAGI, per germline. V was pared by 6 bases and J by 3 bases, with 4 bases of the junction left unmatched. The chain's CDR3 is CASRTDRVGANVLTF. In DNA, the CDR3 is TGTGCCAGCAGAACGGACAGGGTTGGGGCCAACGTCCTGACTTTC.